The 30 T cell receptor beta chains presented below share a single source sample, sequenced in a study of T-cell reconstitution after alpha-beta-depleted transplantation in children. The library targeted TCRbeta and was prepared with unique molecular identifiers. TCRdb reanalysed the PCR reads using MiXCR and keeps one entry per CDR3 protein. The table shows roughly 220,000 distinct CDR3 sequences, with 9.7% occurring only once. This specimen consisted of PBMCs from the stem cell graft donor, obtained from the stem cell graft. The receptors were sampled from a human donor who donated a stem cell graft to a child with SCID.

The rearrangement links TRBV7-3 to TRBJ2-1, with D perhaps matching TRBD2 (6 bases). Deletions cut 5 bases from V and 7 bases from J, with 18 bases between. The germline gives CDR1 SGHTA, CDR2 FQGTGA. The CDR3 has 15 amino acids. In nucleotides, the CDR3 is TGTGCCAGCAGCCCCACTAGTGGGACTCGGAATGAGCAGTTCTTC. It codes for CASSPTSGTRNEQFF.

There are many counts of this clonotype. J is TRBJ2-3 and V is TRBV7-2; possibly TRBD1 for D (5 bases). CDR3 length: 16 residues. The V gene's germline CDR1 is SGHTA and CDR2 FQGNSA. Deletions cut 0 bases from V and 2 bases from J, with 12 bases between. This chain's CDR3 is CASSLALGRLTDTQYF. The CDR3 nucleotides are TGTGCCAGCAGCTTAGCTCTGGGGCGCCTCACAGATACGCAGTATTTT.

This clonotype has ten or more counts. The chain joins TRBV29-1 to TRBJ1-2, with D unresolved. The CDR3 contains 12 residues. The V and J ends lost 4 bases and 3 bases respectively, with 9 bases between them. From germline, CDR1 is SQVTM and CDR2 ANQGSEA. CDR3 loop: CSVGGYDYGYTF. For the CDR3, the DNA is TGCAGCGTTGGCGGCTACGACTATGGCTACACCTTC.

At least ten counts were recorded for this clonotype. The chain employs TRBV20-1 and TRBJ2-3; D perhaps matches TRBD1 (6 bases). CDR1 is DFQATT and CDR2 is SNEGSKA in the germline V gene (reference sequence). The CDR3 has 18 residues. V was cut by 3 bases and J by 6 bases, with 28 bases left in between. The CDR3 coding sequence is TGCAGTGCTAGCCCGGTCCTTCTCAGGGGCCCCCGCGGGGATACGCAGTATTTT. Its translation is CSASPVLLRGPRGDTQYF.

Many counts were recorded for this clonotype. The chain uses TRBV7-8 and TRBJ2-1; tentatively, D is TRBD2 (6 bases). Trimming took off 1 base at V and 9 bases at J, with 22 bases between the two ends. This CDR3 region has 17 residues. Germline CDR1 reads SGHVS; CDR2 reads FQNEAQ. The CDR3 spells CASSLVAQSLGGSEQFF. The CDR3, as DNA: TGTGCCAGCAGCTTAGTAGCCCAGTCCTTGGGGGGTAGTGAGCAGTTCTTC.

The sample holds many counts of this clonotype. The chain is built from TRBV5-1 and TRBJ1-4; unclear D gene. The V gene lost 1 base and the J gene lost 5 bases, with 12 bases spanning the gap. The CDR3 spans 15 residues. Germline CDR1 reads SGHRS; CDR2 reads YFSETQ. The CDR3 bases are TGCGCCAGCAGCTTGCTGGAGGCCTCAAATGAAAAACTGTTTTTT. Translating it yields CASSLLEASNEKLFF.

This clonotype has ten or more counts. J is TRBJ1-5 and V is TRBV10-3; no firm D call. V lost 5 bases, J lost 2 bases, and 16 bases lay in between. This CDR3 is 16 amino acids long. CDR1 ENHRY and CDR2 SYGVKD come from the germline V gene. CDR3 DNA: TGTGCCATCAGTAACCGGGCCGGAGGTGGCAATCAGCCCCAGCATTTT. Translated, it gives CAISNRAGGGNQPQHF.

J is TRBJ1-1 and V is TRBV6-4; D remains unclear. The CDR3 totals 12 residues. Per the germline V gene, CDR1 is MRHNA and CDR2 is SNTAGT. Trimming cost V 6 bases and J 11 bases, with 16 bases left between them. The DNA of the CDR3 is TGTGCCAGCAGCCTCTCCTCCTTTCGGGCTTTCTTT. Translating it yields CASSLSSFRAFF.

This clonotype was recorded many times. This chain joins TRBV12-3 or TRBV12-4 and TRBJ2-7; D call uncertain. The CDR3 is 11 residues long. The ends were cut back, 1 base at V and 8 bases at J, with 6 bases in the middle. The CDR3 nucleotides are TGTGCCAGCAGTTTAGGCGGCCAGCAGTACTTC. Amino acid sequence: CASSLGGQQYF.

Relative to its sample, this clonotype is medium-sized (0.01 to 0.1%). The CDR3 nucleotides read TGTGCCAGCAGCTTAGGGACTTACGAGCAGTACTTC. This gives the protein CASSLGTYEQYF. The chain carries TRBV7-8 and TRBJ2-7, with a weak D call TRBD2 (5 bases). This CDR3 contains 12 residues. In germline, CDR1 is SGHVS, CDR2 FQNEAQ. V lost 1 base to trimming and J lost 4 bases, with 5 bases between them.

J is TRBJ2-3 and V is TRBV9; weak D call: TRBD2 (6 bases). Trimming removed 5 bases at V and 3 bases at J, with 19 bases between. The CDR3 totals 16 residues. Germline V gene data show CDR1 as SGDLS and CDR2 as YYNGEE. Here the CDR3 reads CASSPRLGPGTDTQYF. DNA of the CDR3: TGTGCCAGCAGTCCCCGACTAGGGCCGGGGACAGATACGCAGTATTTT.

Ten or more counts support this clonotype. CDR3 amino acids: CSARDRETVDSYGYTF. CDR3 nucleotide sequence: TGCAGTGCTAGAGATAGGGAGACCGTGGACAGCTATGGCTACACCTTC. The genes are TRBV20-1 and TRBJ1-2, with a possible D match to TRBD1 (6 bases). The CDR3 spans 16 residues. The ends were cut back, 0 bases at V and 4 bases at J, with 18 bases in the middle. CDR1 and CDR2 (germline): DFQATT, SNEGSKA (reference sequence).

V and J are TRBV3-1 and TRBJ2-3, with D perhaps TRBD2 (6 bases). V was trimmed by 5 bases and J by 0 bases, leaving 12 bases between them. The CDR3 runs 15 residues. Germline CDR1 reads LGHDT; CDR2 reads YNNKEL (reference sequence). The CDR3 DNA sequence: TGTGCCAGCAGCTTGCGGGAACCTAGCACAGATACGCAGTATTTT. It specifies CASSLREPSTDTQYF.

This clonotype was observed many times. The chain joins TRBV24-1 to TRBJ2-3; unclear D gene. V lost 2 bases, J lost 0 bases, and 8 bases lay in between. The CDR3 spans 15 residues. From germline, CDR1 is KGHDR and CDR2 SFDVKD. In nucleotides, the CDR3 is TGTGCCACCAGTGATTATGCAGGTAGCACAGATACGCAGTATTTT. Translation: CATSDYAGSTDTQYF.

This clonotype was seen many times. V is TRBV20-1 and J is TRBJ2-5; D unclear. CDR3 length equals 12 residues. V lost 6 bases and J lost 5, with 13 bases in between. Germline CDR1 reads DFQATT; CDR2 reads SNEGSKA (reference sequence). The CDR3 DNA reads as TGCAGTGCGTCTCACGGTCGGGAGACCCAGTACTTC. This codes for CSASHGRETQYF.

In this sample, this clonotype turned up many times. The chain has TRBV7-2 and TRBJ1-6, with D perhaps matching TRBD1 (5 bases). The germline V gene has CDR1 SGHTA and CDR2 FQGNSA. The CDR3 has 14 amino acids. V was trimmed by 2 bases and J by 7 bases, leaving 9 bases between them. The CDR3 nucleotides read TGTGCCAGCAGCTTACAGGGAAGAAATTCACCCCTCCACTTT. This sequence encodes CASSLQGRNSPLHF.

This clonotype was picked up many times. The junction and the germline gene differ at one end; a read error may be behind it. V usage is TRBV29-1 and J usage is TRBJ1-1; D possibly corresponds to TRBD1 (5 bases). Germline V gives CDR1 SQVTM, CDR2 ANQGSEA. This CDR3 has 12 amino acids. The CDR3 region is CSAGQGNIEAFF. The CDR3 DNA is TGCAGCGCCGGGCAGGGAAACATTGAAGCTTTCTTT. Looking up the rest from reference TRBV29-1 and TRBJ1-1 gives the full variable domain: SAVISQKPSRDICQRGTSLTIQCQVDSQVTMMFWYRQQPGQSLTLIATANQGSEATYESGFVIDKFPISRPNLTFSTLTVSNMSPEDSSIYLCSAGQGNIEAFFGQGTRLTVV.

This clonotype has at least ten counts. The gene calls are TRBV6-2 or TRBV6-3 and TRBJ2-2; D ambiguous. The CDR3 consists of 13 residues. Germline CDR1 MNHEY, CDR2 SVGEGT. V lost 6 bases and J lost 3, with 8 bases in between. In nucleotides, the CDR3 is TGTGCCAGCAGACCCGACTACACCGGGGAGCTGTTTTTT. Protein sequence: CASRPDYTGELFF.

The chain has TRBV10-3 and TRBJ2-7; D gene ambiguous. The CDR3 is 11 amino acids. V was pared by 10 bases and J by 6 bases, with 13 bases between. Germline V gives CDR1 ENHRY, CDR2 SYGVKD. In DNA, the CDR3 is TGTGCCACCCAGGAAGTTCTCGAGCAGTACTTC. It codes for CATQEVLEQYF.

This clonotype has a count of ten or more. The gene calls are TRBV12-3 or TRBV12-4 and TRBJ1-5, with D possibly matching TRBD1 (5 bases). Trimming removed 0 bases at V and 3 bases at J, with 9 bases between. This CDR3 has 15 amino acids. The CDR3 DNA reads as TGTGCCAGCAGTTTAGCCGACAGAATCAATCAGCCCCAGCATTTT. Amino acid sequence: CASSLADRINQPQHF.

In its sample, this clonotype was seen many times. The chain is built from TRBV20-1 and TRBJ1-1, with a weak D call TRBD1 (6 bases). Germline V gene sequence: CDR1 DFQATT, CDR2 SNEGSKA (reference sequence). The CDR3 sequence is 15 residues long. V shed 1 base and J shed 0 bases, with 12 bases lying between them. This CDR3 reads CSARAGDILNTEAFF. CDR3 DNA sequence: TGCAGTGCTAGAGCGGGGGACATATTGAACACTGAAGCTTTCTTT.

This clonotype occurred many times. V usage is TRBV12-3 or TRBV12-4 and J usage is TRBJ2-5; 7 bases are shared with TRBD1. The CDR3 is made up of 14 amino acids. With V trimmed by 5 bases and J by 1 base, 4 bases remained unmatched. CDR3 loop: CASSRRTGQETQYF. The CDR3 nucleotides read TGTGCCAGCAGTCGAAGGACAGGCCAAGAGACCCAGTACTTC.

In this sample, this clonotype turned up many times. This chain links TRBV9 with TRBJ1-1; no reliable D call. This CDR3 has 13 amino acids. Trimming shortened V by 0 bases and J by 1 base, and 4 bases separated the two germline ends. Germline assignment: CDR1 SGDLS and CDR2 YYNGEE. CDR3 nucleotide sequence: TGTGCCAGCAGCGTAGTGAGGAACACTGAAGCTTTCTTT. Amino acids: CASSVVRNTEAFF.

This clonotype was observed at least ten times. The chain combines TRBV20-1 with TRBJ2-7; no clear D gene. The length of the CDR3 is 14 residues. Germline V lookup: CDR1 DFQATT, CDR2 SNEGSKA (reference sequence). Deletions cut 0 bases from V and 5 bases from J, with 14 bases between. The CDR3 coding sequence is TGCAGTGCTAGAGATCCAAGCAGGACGGACGAGCAGTACTTC. Translated, it gives CSARDPSRTDEQYF.

The chain has TRBV20-1 and TRBJ1-1; no firm D call. The CDR3 runs 14 residues. V was pared by 0 bases and J by 2 bases, with 10 bases between. Looked up from germline, CDR1 is DFQATT and CDR2 is SNEGSKA (reference sequence). The CDR3 DNA is TGCAGTGCTAGAGATCTGAGGGCAAACACTGAAGCTTTCTTT. Its protein product is CSARDLRANTEAFF.

In its sample, this clonotype was seen many times. V gene TRBV20-1 combines with J gene TRBJ2-2, with 9 bases identical to TRBD1. The V segment lost 5 bases and the J segment 5 bases; nucleotides outside the gene matches: 9. The CDR3 is made up of 15 amino acids. CDR1 DFQATT and CDR2 SNEGSKA come from the germline V gene (reference sequence). The CDR3 DNA is TGCAGTGCTCCCCGACAGGGGGGTGGGACCGGGGAGCTGTTTTTT. Protein: CSAPRQGGGTGELFF.

In the case of this clonotype: A much larger clone differs by one base, so this may be a read error. J is TRBJ1-2 and V is TRBV7-2; 9 nucleotides align to TRBD1. The CDR3 has 15 amino acids. Germline CDR1 reads SGHTA; CDR2 reads FQGNSA. The CDR3 sequence is CASSLAGTGYYGDTF. CDR3 nucleotide sequence: TGTGCCAGCAGCTTAGCCGGGACAGGGTACTATGGCGACACCTTC.

This clonotype was observed at least ten times. The chain couples TRBV5-1 to TRBJ2-1, with D maybe TRBD2 (6 bases). Germline V gene lookup returns CDR1 SGHRS and CDR2 YFSETQ. CDR3 length: 15 amino acids. Trimming pared 3 bases from V and 0 bases from J, leaving 10 bases between. CDR3 nucleotides: TGCGCCAGCAGCTCGGGGGTAAGCTCCTACAATGAGCAGTTCTTC. Translated, it gives CASSSGVSSYNEQFF.

The chain is built from TRBV5-6 and TRBJ2-2, with D unresolved. This CDR3 is built from 12 residues. V lost 5 bases to trimming and J lost 6 bases, with 8 bases between them. Germline V CDR1 and CDR2: SGHDT, YYEEEE. In DNA form, the CDR3 reads TGTGCCAGCAGTACTGGGGCCGGGGAGCTGTTTTTT. Residues: CASSTGAGELFF. Drawing the rest from reference TRBV5-6 and TRBJ2-2, the complete variable domain is DAGVTQSPTHLIKTRGQQVTLRCSPKSGHDTVSWYQQALGQGPQFIFQYYEEEERQRGNFPDRFSGHQFPNYSSELNVNALLLGDSALYLCASSTGAGELFFGEGSRLTVL.

This clonotype was seen ten or more times. This chain uses TRBV3-1 with TRBJ1-2; D is undetermined. Trimming removed 4 bases at V and 8 bases at J, with 17 bases between. Germline lookup yields CDR1 LGHDT and CDR2 YNNKEL (reference sequence). The CDR3 runs to 14 residues. CDR3 coding DNA: TGTGCCAGCAGCCCCCGGGCCACCGGGGAAGGCTACACCTTC. Translated: CASSPRATGEGYTF.